This T cell receptor beta chain was documented in a study of technical replicates of blood from several donors. Trimming left V 3 bases short and J 3 bases short, with 12 bases between. The CDR3 is 15 residues long. CDR1 and CDR2 (germline): KGHSH, LQKENI. Sequenced by immunoSEQ multiplex PCR; TCRdb stores in-frame clones only, minus some. The sample holds 90,000 or so clones, about 95% seen once. The J gene is TRBJ1-5, the V gene TRBV18, with a tentative D call TRBD1 (5 bases). This TCR was sampled from a human donor in good health. What was sequenced was T cells isolated from PBMCs. The CDR3 here is CASSPSGGYNQPQHF. Here the CDR3 DNA reads TGTGCCAGCTCACCCTCCGGGGGGTACAATCAGCCCCAGCATTTT.